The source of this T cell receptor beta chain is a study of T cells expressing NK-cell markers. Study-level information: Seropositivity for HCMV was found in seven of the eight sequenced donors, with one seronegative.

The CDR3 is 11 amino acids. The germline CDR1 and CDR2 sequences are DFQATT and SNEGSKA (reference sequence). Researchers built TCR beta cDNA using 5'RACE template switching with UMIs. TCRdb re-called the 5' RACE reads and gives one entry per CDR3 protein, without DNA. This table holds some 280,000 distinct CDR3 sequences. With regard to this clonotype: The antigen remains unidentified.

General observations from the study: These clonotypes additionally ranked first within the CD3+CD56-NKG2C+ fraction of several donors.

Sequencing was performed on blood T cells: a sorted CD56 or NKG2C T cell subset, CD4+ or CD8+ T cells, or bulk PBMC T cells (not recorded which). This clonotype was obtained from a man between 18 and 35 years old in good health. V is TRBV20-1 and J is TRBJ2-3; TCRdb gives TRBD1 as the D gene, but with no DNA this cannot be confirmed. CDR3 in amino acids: CSADAGNTQYF.